This T cell receptor beta chain was observed in a study of cytomegalovirus exposure and HLA in healthy donors. PCR employed 60 Vbeta and 13 Jbeta primers. TCRdb's table, derived via immunoSEQ multiplex PCR, lists solely in-frame clones and lacks some. The sample carries roughly 100,000 clones, 77% recorded once. This CDR3 contains 15 residues. Trimming at V came to 4 bases and at J to 5 bases, leaving 3 bases not matched to a gene. Per germline, CDR1 MRHNA and CDR2 SNTAGT. The source of this sequence is a woman aged 40 to 50 in good health and CMV-seronegative. The specimen sequenced was PBMCs. V gene TRBV6-4 combines with J gene TRBJ2-2; 11 bases align to TRBD1. DNA of the CDR3: TGTGCCAGCAGTGTTGGGACAGGGGGAACCGGGGAGCTGTTTTTT. This codes for CASSVGTGGTGELFF.